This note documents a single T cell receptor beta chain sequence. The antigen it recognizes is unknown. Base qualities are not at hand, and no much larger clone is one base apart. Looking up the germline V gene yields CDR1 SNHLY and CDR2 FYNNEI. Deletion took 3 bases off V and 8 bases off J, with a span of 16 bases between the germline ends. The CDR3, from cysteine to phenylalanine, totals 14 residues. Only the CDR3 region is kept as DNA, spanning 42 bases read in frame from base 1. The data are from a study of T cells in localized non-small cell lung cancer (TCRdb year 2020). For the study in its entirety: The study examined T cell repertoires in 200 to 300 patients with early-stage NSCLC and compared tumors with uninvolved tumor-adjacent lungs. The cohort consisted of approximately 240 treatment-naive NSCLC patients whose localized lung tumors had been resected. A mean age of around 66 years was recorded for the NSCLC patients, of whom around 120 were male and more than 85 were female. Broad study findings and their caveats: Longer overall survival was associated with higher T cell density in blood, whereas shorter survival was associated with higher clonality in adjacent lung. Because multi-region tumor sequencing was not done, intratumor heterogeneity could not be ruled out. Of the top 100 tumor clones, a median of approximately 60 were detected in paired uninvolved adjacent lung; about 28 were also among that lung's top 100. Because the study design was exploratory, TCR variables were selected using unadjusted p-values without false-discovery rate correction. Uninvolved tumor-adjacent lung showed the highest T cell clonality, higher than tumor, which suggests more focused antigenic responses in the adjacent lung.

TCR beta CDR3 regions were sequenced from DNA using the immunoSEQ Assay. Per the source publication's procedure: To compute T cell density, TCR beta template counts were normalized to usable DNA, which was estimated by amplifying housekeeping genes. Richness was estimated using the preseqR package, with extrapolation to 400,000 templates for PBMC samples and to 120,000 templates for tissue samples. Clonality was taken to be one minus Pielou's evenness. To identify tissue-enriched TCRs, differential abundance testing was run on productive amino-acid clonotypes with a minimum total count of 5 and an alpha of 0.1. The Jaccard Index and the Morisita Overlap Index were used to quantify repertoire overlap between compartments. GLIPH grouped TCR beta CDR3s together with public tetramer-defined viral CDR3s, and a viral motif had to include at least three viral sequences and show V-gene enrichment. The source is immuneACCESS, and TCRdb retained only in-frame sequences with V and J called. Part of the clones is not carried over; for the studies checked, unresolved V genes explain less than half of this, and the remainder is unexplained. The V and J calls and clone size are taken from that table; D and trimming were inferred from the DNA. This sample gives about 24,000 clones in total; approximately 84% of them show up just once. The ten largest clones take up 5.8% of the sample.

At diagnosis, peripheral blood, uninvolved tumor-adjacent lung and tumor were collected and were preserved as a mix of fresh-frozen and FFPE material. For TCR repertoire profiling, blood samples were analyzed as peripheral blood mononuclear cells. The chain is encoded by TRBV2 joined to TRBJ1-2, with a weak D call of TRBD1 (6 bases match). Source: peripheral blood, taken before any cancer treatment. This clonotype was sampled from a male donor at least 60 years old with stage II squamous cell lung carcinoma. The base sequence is TGTGCCAGCAGTGAGAATCAGGGGAGTTGGGGCTACACCTTC. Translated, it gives CASSENQGSWGYTF. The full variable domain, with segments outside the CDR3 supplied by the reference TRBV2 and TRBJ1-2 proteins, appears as EPEVTQTPSHQVTQMGQEVILRCVPISNHLYFYWYRQILGQKVEFLVSFYNNEISEKSEIFDDQFSVERPDGSNFTLKIRSTKLEDSAMYFCASSENQGSWGYTFGSGTRLTVV.